One sample yielded the 13 T cell receptor beta chains listed below, sequenced in a study of CD8 T cells in ankylosing spondylitis. Using its own MiXCR run on the 5' RACE reads, TCRdb lists one record per CDR3 protein. The sample includes 220,000 or so distinct CDR3 sequences, roughly a tenth of them seen just once. Material for sequencing was blood, either unsorted or a sorted T cell fraction (not recorded which). The receptors here all came from a male donor with ankylosing spondylitis or in good health (not recorded which).

The table lists this clonotype with many counts. The chain combines TRBV7-6 with TRBJ2-2; D gene unclear. Germline-derived CDR1 and CDR2 are SGHVS and FNYEAQ. V lost 3 bases, J lost 0 bases, and 11 bases lay in between. The length of the CDR3 is 16 residues. The DNA for the CDR3 is TGTGCCAGCAGCTTGTTGAGTGCTGCGAACACCGGGGAGCTGTTTTTT. It encodes CASSLLSAANTGELFF.

The V gene is TRBV20-1, the J gene TRBJ2-7; 8 bases match TRBD1. Germline-derived CDR1 and CDR2 are DFQATT and SNEGSKA (reference sequence). The V segment lost 4 bases and the J segment 3 bases; nucleotides outside the gene matches: 11. The CDR3 spans 15 residues. The CDR3 DNA follows: TGCAGTGCTACGGGTACAGGGGGAGTGGGCTACGAGCAGTACTTC. This sequence encodes CSATGTGGVGYEQYF.

The table lists this clonotype with a few counts. The chain uses TRBV20-1 and TRBJ1-4; D is ambiguous. The V gene's germline CDR1 is DFQATT and CDR2 SNEGSKA (reference sequence). The CDR3 has 15 residues. V shed 5 bases and J shed 0 bases, with 13 bases lying between them. The CDR3 nucleotides are TGCAGTGCTTCCCGGGGTGGTGCAACTAATGAAAAACTGTTTTTT. The encoded protein is CSASRGGATNEKLFF.

In its sample, this clonotype was seen a few times. This chain links TRBV7-2 with TRBJ2-5, with no clear D. Trimming took 0 bases from V and 5 from J, leaving 22 bases between them. CDR3 length: 18 amino acids. Germline V gene data show CDR1 as SGHTA and CDR2 as FQGNSA. CDR3 bases: TGTGCCAGCAGCTTAGCTTTCTTATCCACCTCCCCGTGGGAGACCCAGTACTTC. It codes for CASSLAFLSTSPWETQYF.

To note about this clonotype: A read error is possible here, since a much larger clone lies one base away. The rearrangement links TRBV5-1 to TRBJ2-7; TRBD1 agrees at 7 bases. Trimming took 7 bases from V and 2 from J; bases not matched to a gene: 9. Germline CDR1 and CDR2: SGHRS and YFSETQ. This CDR3 is 14 amino acids long. CDR3 DNA: TGCGCCAGCGGACCAAACAGGGGCGCCTACGAGCAGTACTTC. Protein: CASGPNRGAYEQYF.

This clonotype showed up many times. V is TRBV5-1 and J is TRBJ1-1, with 9 positions matching TRBD1. CDR1 and CDR2 (germline): SGHRS, YFSETQ. The CDR3 has 15 amino acids. Trimming at V came to 2 bases and at J to 5 bases, leaving 7 bases not matched to a gene. The CDR3 bases are TGCGCCAGCAGCTTACAGGGGGCCCAGGCAACTGAAGCTTTCTTT. Protein sequence: CASSLQGAQATEAFF.

This chain uses TRBV5-1 with TRBJ2-7; 10 nucleotides agree with TRBD1. CDR1 is SGHRS, CDR2 YFSETQ, per germline. V was pared by 4 bases and J by 2 bases, with 6 bases of the junction left unmatched. This CDR3 is 15 amino acids long. CDR3 protein: CASSAETGGAYEQYF. The CDR3 DNA reads TGCGCCAGCAGCGCGGAGACAGGGGGCGCCTACGAGCAGTACTTC.

This clonotype was recorded at least ten times. The chain joins TRBV12-3 or TRBV12-4 to TRBJ1-2; D not resolved. There are 12 residues in the CDR3. Trimming removed 5 bases at V and 2 bases at J, with 6 bases between. CDR3 DNA: TGTGCCAGCAGTGATTCCAACTATGGCTACACCTTC. As protein: CASSDSNYGYTF.

This clonotype was observed a few times. The chain recombines TRBV30 with TRBJ2-7, with D perhaps TRBD1 (5 bases). Per germline, CDR1 GTSNPN and CDR2 SVGIG (reference sequence). The CDR3 is 12 residues long. Trimming stripped 5 bases from V and 3 bases from J, with 11 bases between. The CDR3 bases are TGTGCCTGGGCTCCAGGGCGCTACGAGCAGTACTTC. Amino acids: CAWAPGRYEQYF.

This clonotype has only one observation. A read error may be the cause here, since a much bigger clone is one base away. This chain joins TRBV7-2 and TRBJ2-3, with 8 positions matching TRBD2. Germline V gene data show CDR1 as SGHTA and CDR2 as FQGNSA. The CDR3 runs 15 residues. The J segment lost 5 bases and the V segment lost 1 base, leaving 5 bases of the junction unmatched. CDR3 in DNA: TGTGCCAGCAGCTTAGTTAGCGGGGCTAGAGATACGCAGTATTTT. It codes for CASSLVSGARDTQYF.

This clonotype was picked up a small number of times. V is TRBV7-9 and J is TRBJ1-2; 12 bases are a match to TRBD1. Looked up from germline, CDR1 is SEHNR and CDR2 is FQNEAQ (reference sequence). CDR3 length: 15 residues. V was clipped by 4 bases and J by 6 bases; unmatched bases: 6. CDR3 in DNA: TGTGCCAGCAGCTCCGGGACAGGGGGCGATAATGGCTACACCTTC. As protein: CASSSGTGGDNGYTF. Filled out from reference TRBV7-9 and TRBJ1-2, the complete variable domain reads DTGVSQNPRHKITKRGQNVTFRCDPISEHNRLYWYRQTLGQGPEFLTYFQNEAQLEKSRLLSDRFSAERPKGSFSTLEIQRTEQGDSAMYLCASSSGTGGDNGYTFGSGTRLTVV.

This clonotype has more than one count but fewer than ten. The chain couples TRBV5-4 to TRBJ2-7; a weak D match, TRBD1 (5 bases). This CDR3 has 13 amino acids. CDR1 is SGHNT, CDR2 YYREEE, per germline (reference sequence). V dropped 0 bases and J dropped 6 bases, with 10 bases sitting between them. This chain's CDR3 is CASSLEQALEQYF. Here the CDR3 DNA reads TGTGCCAGCAGCTTGGAACAGGCCCTCGAGCAGTACTTC.

This clonotype showed up many times. The J gene is TRBJ1-4, the V gene TRBV5-1; 7 bases are a match to TRBD1. The CDR3 sequence is 14 residues long. The germline CDR1 and CDR2 sequences are SGHRS and YFSETQ. V lost 3 bases and J lost 7; bases outside the gene matches: 6. CDR3 in amino acids: CASSSGQASEKLFF. CDR3 DNA sequence: TGCGCCAGCAGCTCCGGACAGGCCAGTGAAAAACTGTTTTTT.